Each of the 9 T cell receptor beta chains below was sequenced from the same sample in a study of blood T cell repertoires in COVID-19 (dated by TCRdb to 2020 to 2021). To prepare the library, the immunoSEQ multiplex PCR assay was applied. TCRdb provides this immuneACCESS table in a form limited to in-frame rearrangements. Some clones are lacking; in checked studies, under half of them reflect an unresolved V gene, and why the rest are absent is not known. Across this sample there are 55,000 to 80,000 clones, with 75% to 90% seen only once. About 12% of the sample is held by the ten biggest clonotypes. Sequencing used peripheral blood. The receptors originated from a human donor in a cohort sampled during active COVID-19.

This clone was seen a handful of times. This chain uses TRBV4-2 with TRBJ1-5; D call uncertain. This CDR3 has 15 residues. Germline V lookup: CDR1 LGHNA, CDR2 YNFKEQ. With 0 bases removed from V and 2 bases from J, the gap between germline ends came to 8 bases. The CDR3 reads CASSQDEGGNQPQHF. The CDR3 coding sequence is TGTGCCAGCAGCCAAGATGAGGGAGGCAATCAGCCCCAGCATTTT.

The V gene is TRBV5-6, the J gene TRBJ2-3, with 7 bases identical to TRBD1. Germline values: CDR1 SGHDT, CDR2 YYEEEE. This CDR3 is built from 16 residues. V was clipped by 4 bases and J by 0 bases; unmatched bases: 8. CDR3 sequence (DNA): TGTGCCAGCAGCCAGACAGGGCTTACCAGCACAGATACGCAGTATTTT. It specifies CASSQTGLTSTDTQYF. The variable domain in full, with the rest retrieved from reference TRBV5-6 and TRBJ2-3, is DAGVTQSPTHLIKTRGQQVTLRCSPKSGHDTVSWYQQALGQGPQFIFQYYEEEERQRGNFPDRFSGHQFPNYSSELNVNALLLGDSALYLCASSQTGLTSTDTQYFGPGTRLTVL.

This clone was recorded only once. The chain recombines TRBV24-1 with TRBJ1-6; TRBD1 aligns across 9 bases. The CDR3 has 20 amino acids. V lost 4 bases and J lost 1; bases outside the gene matches: 13. Germline assignment: CDR1 KGHDR and CDR2 SFDVKD. Here the CDR3 DNA reads TGTGCCACCAGTGACTCCAAATTACAGGGGGCCGGGTCCTATAATTCACCCCTCCACTTT. Amino acids: CATSDSKLQGAGSYNSPLHF.

As to this clone: A much larger clone is a single base away; this may be a read error. The chain joins TRBV4-2 to TRBJ1-2, with 10 bases fitting TRBD1. Germline loops: CDR1 LGHNA, CDR2 YNFKEQ. This CDR3 contains 17 residues. This chain's CDR3 is CANSQVLPGQGIDGYTF. DNA of the CDR3: TGTGCCAACAGCCAAGTACTTCCGGGACAGGGGATTGATGGCTACACCTTC.

This clone has just a few counts. V gene TRBV19 combines with J gene TRBJ1-2; TRBD1 is a possible D gene (6 bases). Germline CDR1 is LNHDA and CDR2 is SQIVND (reference sequence). The CDR3 contains 13 residues. Trimming stripped 3 bases from V and 6 bases from J, with 11 bases between. This CDR3 reads CASSIDPGDGYTF. DNA of the CDR3: TGTGCCAGTAGTATTGATCCAGGGGATGGCTACACCTTC.

V usage is TRBV5-1 and J usage is TRBJ1-1, with D possibly being TRBD1 (6 bases). The germline CDR1 and CDR2 sequences are SGHRS and YFSETQ. The CDR3 has 15 residues. V lost 0 bases to trimming and J lost 3 bases, with 12 bases between them. The CDR3 region is CASSLVPRTDTEAFF. CDR3 DNA: TGCGCCAGCAGCTTGGTACCCAGGACAGACACTGAAGCTTTCTTT.

This chain joins TRBV15 and TRBJ2-7; possible D gene TRBD2, 6 bases. The CDR3 consists of 16 residues. CDR1 is LNHNV and CDR2 is YYDKDF in the germline V gene (reference sequence). Trimming removed 0 bases at V and 2 bases at J, with 14 bases between. The CDR3: CATSRDSGGITYEQYF. The DNA of the CDR3 is TGTGCCACCAGCAGAGATAGTGGGGGGATAACCTACGAGCAGTACTTC.

In its sample, this clone was seen a few times. The chain uses TRBV3-1 (or the pseudogene TRBV3-2) and TRBJ2-3; D is unclear. V was clipped by 3 bases and J by 2 bases, with 12 bases between them. CDR1 and CDR2 (germline): LGHDT, YNNKEL (reference sequence). This CDR3 is built from 15 residues. This chain's CDR3 is CASSQQRSDTDTQYF. For the CDR3, the DNA is TGTGCCAGCAGCCAGCAGAGGTCTGACACAGATACGCAGTATTTT.

The V and J genes are TRBV15 and TRBJ2-5; 7 bases agree with TRBD2. Germline lookup yields CDR1 LNHNV and CDR2 YYDKDF (reference sequence). With 6 bases clipped from V and 1 base from J, the junction kept 8 bases outside the gene matches. The CDR3 loop spans 15 amino acids. The chain's CDR3 is CATSIKRGFQETQYF. CDR3 in DNA: TGTGCCACCAGTATTAAGCGGGGTTTCCAAGAGACCCAGTACTTC.